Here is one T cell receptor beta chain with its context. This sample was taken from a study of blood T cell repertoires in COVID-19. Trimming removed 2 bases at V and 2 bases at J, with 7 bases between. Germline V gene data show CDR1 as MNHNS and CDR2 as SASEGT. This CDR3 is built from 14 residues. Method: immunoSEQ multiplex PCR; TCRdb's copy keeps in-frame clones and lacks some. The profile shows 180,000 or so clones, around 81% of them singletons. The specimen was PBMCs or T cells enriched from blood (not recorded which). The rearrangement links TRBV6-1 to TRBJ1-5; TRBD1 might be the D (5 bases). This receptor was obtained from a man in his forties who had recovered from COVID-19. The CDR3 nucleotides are TGTGCCAGCAGTGAACAGGGTGGCAATCAGCCCCAGCATTTT. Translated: CASSEQGGNQPQHF.